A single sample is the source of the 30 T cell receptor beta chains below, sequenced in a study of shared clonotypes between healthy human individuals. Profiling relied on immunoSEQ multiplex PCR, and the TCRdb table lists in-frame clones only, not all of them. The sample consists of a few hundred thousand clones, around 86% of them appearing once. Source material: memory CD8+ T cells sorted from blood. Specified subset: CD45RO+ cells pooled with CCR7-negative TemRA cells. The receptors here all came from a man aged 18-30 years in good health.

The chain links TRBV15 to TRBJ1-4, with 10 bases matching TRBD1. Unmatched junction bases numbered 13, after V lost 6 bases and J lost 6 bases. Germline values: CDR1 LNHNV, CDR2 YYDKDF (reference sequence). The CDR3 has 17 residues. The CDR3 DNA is TGTGCCACCAGGTCGACCACCTTGGGGACAGGGGATGAAAAACTGTTTTTT. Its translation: CATRSTTLGTGDEKLFF.

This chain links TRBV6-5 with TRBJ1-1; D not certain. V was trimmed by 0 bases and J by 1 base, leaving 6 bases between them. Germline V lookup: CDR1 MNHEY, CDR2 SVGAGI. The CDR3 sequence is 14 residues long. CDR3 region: CASSYSNSNTEAFF. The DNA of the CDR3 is TGTGCCAGCAGTTACTCGAATTCGAACACTGAAGCTTTCTTT.

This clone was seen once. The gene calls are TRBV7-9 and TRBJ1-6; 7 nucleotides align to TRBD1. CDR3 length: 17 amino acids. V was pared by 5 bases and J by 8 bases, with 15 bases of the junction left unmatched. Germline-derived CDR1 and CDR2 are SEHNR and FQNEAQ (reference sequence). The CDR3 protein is CASSPLQGMQIDSPLHF. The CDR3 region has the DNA TGTGCCAGCAGCCCACTACAGGGGATGCAGATTGATTCACCCCTCCACTTT.

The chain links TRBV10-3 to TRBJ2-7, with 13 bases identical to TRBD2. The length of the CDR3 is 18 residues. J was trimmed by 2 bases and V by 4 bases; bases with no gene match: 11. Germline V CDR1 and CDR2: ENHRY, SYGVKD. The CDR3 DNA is TGTGCCATCAGTGGAGGGACTAGCGGGACCTTACCTCCCTACGAGCAGTACTTC. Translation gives CAISGGTSGTLPPYEQYF.

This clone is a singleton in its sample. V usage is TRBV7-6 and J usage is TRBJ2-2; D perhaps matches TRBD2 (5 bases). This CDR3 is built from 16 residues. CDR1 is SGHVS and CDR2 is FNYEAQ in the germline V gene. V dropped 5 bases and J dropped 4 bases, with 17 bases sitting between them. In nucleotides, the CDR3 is TGTGCCAGCAGCAGCCGTAAACTAGTGGTCACCGGGGAGCTGTTTTTT. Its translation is CASSSRKLVVTGELFF. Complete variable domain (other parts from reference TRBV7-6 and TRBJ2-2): GAGVSQSPRYKVTKRGQDVALRCDPISGHVSLYWYRQALGQGPEFLTYFNYEAQQDKSGLPNDRFSAERPEGSISTLTIQRTEQRDSAMYRCASSSRKLVVTGELFFGEGSRLTVL.

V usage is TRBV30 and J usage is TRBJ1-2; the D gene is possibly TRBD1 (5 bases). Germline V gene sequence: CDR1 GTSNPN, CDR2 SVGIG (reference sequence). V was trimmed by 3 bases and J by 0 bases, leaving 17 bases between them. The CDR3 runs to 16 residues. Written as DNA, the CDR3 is TGTGCCTGGAGGCGGGACCGGTGGGTACCTAACTATGGCTACACCTTC. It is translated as CAWRRDRWVPNYGYTF. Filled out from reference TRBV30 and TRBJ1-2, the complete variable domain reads SQTIHQWPATLVQPVGSPLSLECTVEGTSNPNLYWYRQAAGRGLQLLFYSVGIGQISSEVPQNLSASRPQDRQFILSSKKLLLSDSGFYLCAWRRDRWVPNYGYTFGSGTRLTVV.

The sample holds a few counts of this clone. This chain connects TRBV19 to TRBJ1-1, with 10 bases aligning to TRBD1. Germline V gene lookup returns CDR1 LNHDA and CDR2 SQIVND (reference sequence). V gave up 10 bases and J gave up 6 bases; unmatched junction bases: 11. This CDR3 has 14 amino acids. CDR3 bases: TGTGCCACTACCTTGGGACAGGGGTGGGCTGAAGCTTTCTTT. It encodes CATTLGQGWAEAFF.

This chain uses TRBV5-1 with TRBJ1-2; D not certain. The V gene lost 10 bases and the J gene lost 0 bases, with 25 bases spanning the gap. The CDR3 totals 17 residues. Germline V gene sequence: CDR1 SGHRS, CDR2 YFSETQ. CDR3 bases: TGCGCCCGCAACTCGCCGGAAGGGCGGATCTCTAACTATGGCTACACCTTC. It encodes CARNSPEGRISNYGYTF. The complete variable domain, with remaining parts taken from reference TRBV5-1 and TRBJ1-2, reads KAGVTQTPRYLIKTRGQQVTLSCSPISGHRSVSWYQQTPGQGLQFLFEYFSETQRNKGNFPGRFSGRQFSNSRSEMNVSTLELGDSALYLCARNSPEGRISNYGYTFGSGTRLTVV.

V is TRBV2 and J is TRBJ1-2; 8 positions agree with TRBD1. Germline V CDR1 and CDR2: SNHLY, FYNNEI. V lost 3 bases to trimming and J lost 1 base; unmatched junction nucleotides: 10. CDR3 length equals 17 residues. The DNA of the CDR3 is TGTGCCAGCAGTGACCACCAGGGACAGGTGATTAACTATGGCTACACCTTC. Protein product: CASSDHQGQVINYGYTF.

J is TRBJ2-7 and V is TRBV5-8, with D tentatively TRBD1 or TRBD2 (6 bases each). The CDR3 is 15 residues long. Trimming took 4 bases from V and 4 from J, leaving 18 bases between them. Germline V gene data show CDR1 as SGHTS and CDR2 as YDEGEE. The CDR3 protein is CASSGGAGQPYEQYF. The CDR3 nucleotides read TGTGCCAGCAGCGGGGGCGCGGGACAACCTTACGAGCAGTACTTC.

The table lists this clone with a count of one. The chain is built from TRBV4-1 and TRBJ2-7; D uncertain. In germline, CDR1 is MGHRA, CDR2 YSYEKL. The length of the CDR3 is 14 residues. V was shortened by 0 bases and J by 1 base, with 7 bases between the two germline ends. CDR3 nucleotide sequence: TGCGCCAGCAGCCAAGAGGGTGCGTCCTACGAGCAGTACTTC. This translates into CASSQEGASYEQYF.

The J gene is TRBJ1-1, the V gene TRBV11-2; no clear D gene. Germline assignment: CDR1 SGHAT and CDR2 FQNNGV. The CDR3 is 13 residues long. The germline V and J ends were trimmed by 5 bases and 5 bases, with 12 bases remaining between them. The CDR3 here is CASSPIWGTEAFF. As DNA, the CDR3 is TGTGCCAGCAGCCCTATTTGGGGAACTGAAGCTTTCTTT.

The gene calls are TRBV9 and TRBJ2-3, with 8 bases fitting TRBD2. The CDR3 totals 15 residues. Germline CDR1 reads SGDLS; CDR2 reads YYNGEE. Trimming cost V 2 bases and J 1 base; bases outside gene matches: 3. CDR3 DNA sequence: TGTGCCAGCAGCGTGACTAGCGTTGGCACAGATACGCAGTATTTT. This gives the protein CASSVTSVGTDTQYF. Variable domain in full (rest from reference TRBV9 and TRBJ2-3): DSGVTQTPKHLITATGQRVTLRCSPRSGDLSVYWYQQSLDQGLQFLIQYYNGEERAKGNILERFSAQQFPDLHSELNLSSLELGDSALYFCASSVTSVGTDTQYFGPGTRLTVL.

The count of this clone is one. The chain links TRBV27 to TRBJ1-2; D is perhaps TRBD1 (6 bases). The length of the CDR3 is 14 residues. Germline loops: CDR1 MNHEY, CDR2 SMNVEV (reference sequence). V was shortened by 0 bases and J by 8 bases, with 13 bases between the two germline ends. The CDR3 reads CASSLSWGGWGYTF. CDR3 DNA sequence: TGTGCCAGCAGTTTATCTTGGGGGGGCTGGGGCTACACCTTC.

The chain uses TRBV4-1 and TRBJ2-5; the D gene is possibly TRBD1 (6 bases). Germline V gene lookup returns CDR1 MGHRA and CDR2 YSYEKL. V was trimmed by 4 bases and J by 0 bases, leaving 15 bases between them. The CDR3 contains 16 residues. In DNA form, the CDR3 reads TGCGCCAGCAGCCCAGAACAGGGTGGGTACCAAGAGACCCAGTACTTC. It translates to CASSPEQGGYQETQYF.

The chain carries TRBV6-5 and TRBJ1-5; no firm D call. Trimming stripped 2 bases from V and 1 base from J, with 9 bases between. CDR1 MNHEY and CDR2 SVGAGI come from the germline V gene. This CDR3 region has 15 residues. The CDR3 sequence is CASSYGQDSNQPQHF. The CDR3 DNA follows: TGTGCCAGCAGTTACGGTCAGGACAGCAATCAGCCCCAGCATTTT.

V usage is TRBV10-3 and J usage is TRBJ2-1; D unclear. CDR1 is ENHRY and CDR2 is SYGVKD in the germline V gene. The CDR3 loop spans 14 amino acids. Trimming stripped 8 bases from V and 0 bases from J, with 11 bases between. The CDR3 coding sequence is TGTGCCATCGGGCCAGGTAGCTCCTACAATGAGCAGTTCTTC. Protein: CAIGPGSSYNEQFF.

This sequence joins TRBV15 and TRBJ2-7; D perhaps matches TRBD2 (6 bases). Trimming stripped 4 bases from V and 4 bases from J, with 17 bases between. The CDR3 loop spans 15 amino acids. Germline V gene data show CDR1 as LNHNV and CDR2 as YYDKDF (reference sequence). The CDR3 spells CATSISGTSQYEQYF. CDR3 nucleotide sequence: TGTGCCACCAGCATCTCCGGGACTTCGCAATACGAGCAGTACTTC.

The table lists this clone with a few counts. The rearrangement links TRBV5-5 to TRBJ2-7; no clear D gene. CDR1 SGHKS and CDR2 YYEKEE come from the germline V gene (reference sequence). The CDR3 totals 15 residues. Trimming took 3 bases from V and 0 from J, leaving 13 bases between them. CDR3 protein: CASSSQALTSYEQYF. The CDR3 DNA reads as TGTGCCAGCAGCTCCCAGGCCTTAACCTCCTACGAGCAGTACTTC.

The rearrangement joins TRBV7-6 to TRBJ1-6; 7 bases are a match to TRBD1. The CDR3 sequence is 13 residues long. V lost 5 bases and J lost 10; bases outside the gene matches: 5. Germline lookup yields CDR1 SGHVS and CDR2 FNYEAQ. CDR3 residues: CASSRDSESPLHF. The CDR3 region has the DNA TGTGCCAGCAGCCGGGACAGCGAGTCACCCCTCCACTTT.

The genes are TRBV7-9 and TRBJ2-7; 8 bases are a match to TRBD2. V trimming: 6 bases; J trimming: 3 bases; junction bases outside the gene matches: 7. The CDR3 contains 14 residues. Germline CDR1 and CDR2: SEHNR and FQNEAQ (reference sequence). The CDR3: CASSGAGAGYEQYF. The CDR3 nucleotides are TGTGCCAGCAGTGGAGCGGGGGCAGGCTACGAGCAGTACTTC.

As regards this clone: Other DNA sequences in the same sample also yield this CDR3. The CDR3 DNA reads TGTGCCAGCAGTTTTGGAGCAGGGACCTACGAGCAGTACTTC. Its translation: CASSFGAGTYEQYF. The genes are TRBV27 and TRBJ2-7, with D possibly TRBD1 on 5 matching bases. The V end lost 3 bases, the J end lost 2 bases, and 11 bases lay between the germline ends. The CDR3 is 14 amino acids. Germline V gene sequence: CDR1 MNHEY, CDR2 SMNVEV (reference sequence).

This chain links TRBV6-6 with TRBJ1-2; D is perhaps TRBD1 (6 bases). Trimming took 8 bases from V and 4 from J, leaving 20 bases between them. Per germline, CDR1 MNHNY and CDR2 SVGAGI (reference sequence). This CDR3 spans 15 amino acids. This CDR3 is CASEKTGEDFYGYTF. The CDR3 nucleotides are TGTGCCAGCGAAAAGACAGGTGAAGATTTCTATGGCTACACCTTC.

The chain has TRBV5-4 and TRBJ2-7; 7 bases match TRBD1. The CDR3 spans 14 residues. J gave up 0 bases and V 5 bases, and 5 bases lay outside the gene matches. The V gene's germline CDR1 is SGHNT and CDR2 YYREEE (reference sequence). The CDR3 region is CASRGDRDSYEQYF. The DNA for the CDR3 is TGTGCCAGCAGGGGCGACAGGGACTCCTACGAGCAGTACTTC.

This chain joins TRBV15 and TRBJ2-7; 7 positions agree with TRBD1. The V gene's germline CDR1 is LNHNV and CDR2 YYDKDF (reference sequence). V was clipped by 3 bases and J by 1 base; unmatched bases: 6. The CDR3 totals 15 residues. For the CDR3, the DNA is TGTGCCACCAGCAGGGCAAGGGGGCCTTCCTACGAGCAGTACTTC. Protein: CATSRARGPSYEQYF.

The CDR3 DNA is TGTGCCAGCAGCGTAGGGGACAGCCCATACTCTGGAAACACCATATATTTT. This codes for CASSVGDSPYSGNTIYF. The chain combines TRBV9 with TRBJ1-3; 7 nucleotides agree with TRBD1. Germline trimming cut 0 bases from V and 0 bases from J; bases unmatched to any gene: 6. The CDR3 loop spans 17 amino acids. CDR1 SGDLS and CDR2 YYNGEE come from the germline V gene.

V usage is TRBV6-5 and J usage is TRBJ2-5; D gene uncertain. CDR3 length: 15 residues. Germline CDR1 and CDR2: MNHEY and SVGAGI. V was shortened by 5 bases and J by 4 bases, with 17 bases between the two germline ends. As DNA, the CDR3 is TGTGCCAGCAGTGGCCTCGGAAGACGTGGAGAGACCCAGTACTTC. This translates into CASSGLGRRGETQYF.

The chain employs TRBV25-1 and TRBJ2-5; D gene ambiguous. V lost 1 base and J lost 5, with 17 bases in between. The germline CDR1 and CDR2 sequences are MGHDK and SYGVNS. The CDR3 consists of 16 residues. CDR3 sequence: CASSESPFEPSETQYF. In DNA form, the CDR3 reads TGTGCCAGCAGTGAATCCCCATTCGAACCCAGCGAGACCCAGTACTTC. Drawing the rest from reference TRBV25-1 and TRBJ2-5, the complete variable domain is EADIYQTPRYLVIGTGKKITLECSQTMGHDKMYWYQQDPGMELHLIHYSYGVNSTEKGDLSSESTVSRIRTEHFPLTLESARPSHTSQYLCASSESPFEPSETQYFGPGTRLLVL.

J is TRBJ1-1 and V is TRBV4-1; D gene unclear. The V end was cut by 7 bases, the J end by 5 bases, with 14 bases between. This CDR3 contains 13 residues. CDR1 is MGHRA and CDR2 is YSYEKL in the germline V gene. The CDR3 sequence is CASTTTGGTEAFF. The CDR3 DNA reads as TGCGCCAGCACCACTACGGGAGGGACTGAAGCTTTCTTT.

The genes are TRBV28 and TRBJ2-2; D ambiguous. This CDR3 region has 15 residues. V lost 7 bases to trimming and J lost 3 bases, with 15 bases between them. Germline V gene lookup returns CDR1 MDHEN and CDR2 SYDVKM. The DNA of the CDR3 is TGTGCCAGCACCCCGTTCCGGGCAGACACCGGGGAGCTGTTTTTT. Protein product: CASTPFRADTGELFF.